A selection of T cell receptor beta chains follows, all from one sample in a study of T cell responses to AZD1222 COVID-19 vaccine. Only in-frame clones appear in the TCRdb table, and some are missing; sequencing was by immunoSEQ multiplex PCR. The sample has 200,000 or so clones, 80% to 90% seen once; the top ten hold around 2.9%. The sample here was peripheral blood, taken on day 0 of MenACWY control vaccination. These receptors all stem from an adult in good health. Both conserved end residues are part of each CDR3. The D gene is left open where the match is weak. Only part of the rows carry a size: once, few, many, or a class if the clone is expanded.

J gene,V gene,D gene,clone size,CDR3 protein,CDR3 DNA
TRBJ1-2,TRBV5-1,TRBD1,.,CASRAGTDSSGYTF,TGCGCCAGCAGGGCCGGGACAGATAGTTCCGGCTACACCTTC
TRBJ1-1,TRBV27,.,.,CASSSGGGGARSTEAFF,TGTGCCAGCAGTTCAGGAGGAGGCGGGGCGCGGTCCACTGAAGCTTTCTTT
TRBJ2-7,TRBV6-1,TRBD1,.,CASSEYRGQQEYF,TGTGCCAGCAGTGAATATAGGGGACAGCAGGAGTACTTC
TRBJ1-5,TRBV5-8,TRBD1,.,CASSLARTGARSNQPQHF,TGTGCCAGCAGCTTGGCGAGGACAGGGGCAAGAAGCAATCAGCCCCAGCATTTT
TRBJ2-7,TRBV2,.,.,CASSYGIGEQYF,TGTGCCAGCAGTTACGGCATCGGGGAGCAGTACTTC
TRBJ2-3,TRBV28,.,.,CASNPDRTDTQYF,TGTGCCAGCAACCCGGACCGCACAGATACGCAGTATTTT
TRBJ2-1,TRBV10-3,TRBD2,.,CAISERDLAGNEQFF,TGTGCCATCAGTGAGAGGGATCTAGCGGGCAATGAGCAGTTCTTC
TRBJ2-7,TRBV4-1,.,.,CASSQLPGSPYEQYF,TGCGCCAGCAGCCAACTCCCGGGTTCTCCCTACGAGCAGTACTTC
TRBJ1-2,TRBV27,.,few,CASGGPLANYGYTF,TGTGCCAGCGGAGGTCCGTTAGCTAACTATGGCTACACCTTC
TRBJ1-5,TRBV5-4,.,many,CASSFANQPQHF,TGTGCCAGCAGTTTTGCCAATCAGCCCCAGCATTTT
TRBJ2-1,TRBV5-1,TRBD2,.,CASSRGLVSEQFF,TGCGCCAGCAGCCGTGGACTAGTCAGTGAGCAGTTCTTC
TRBJ1-6,TRBV7-9,.,.,CASTGNNSPLHF,TGTGCCAGCACGGGGAATAATTCACCCCTCCACTTT
TRBJ1-3,TRBV5-1,.,.,CASSPDNSGNTIYF,TGCGCCAGCAGCCCCGACAATTCTGGAAACACCATATATTTT
TRBJ1-4,TRBV5-4,TRBD1,.,CASSQEGAAFDEKLFF,TGTGCCAGCAGCCAGGAGGGGGCGGCCTTTGATGAAAAACTGTTTTTT
TRBJ2-1,TRBV4-2,TRBD2,.,CASSSQSGGFSYNEQFF,TGTGCCAGCAGCTCACAAAGCGGGGGGTTCTCCTACAATGAGCAGTTCTTC
TRBJ2-3,TRBV28,TRBD1,.,CASSQTGADTQYF,TGTGCCAGCAGCCAGACAGGGGCCGATACGCAGTATTTT
TRBJ2-7,TRBV3-1/TRBV3-2,.,.,CASSQIQGYEQYF,TGTGCCAGCAGCCAAATACAGGGATACGAGCAGTACTTC
TRBJ1-1,TRBV30,TRBD1,.,CAWRAPGQGIEAFF,TGTGCCTGGAGGGCTCCGGGACAGGGTATCGAAGCTTTCTTT
TRBJ1-2,TRBV6-2/TRBV6-3,.,.,CASSPEGLNGYTF,TGTGCCAGCAGTCCAGAGGGCTTGAATGGCTACACCTTC
TRBJ2-7,TRBV6-2/TRBV6-3,.,.,CASSYSDSLYEQYF,TGTGCCAGCAGTTATTCGGACAGCCTCTACGAGCAGTACTTC
TRBJ2-1,TRBV5-4,TRBD2,.,CASKTSGTYNEQFF,TGTGCCAGCAAGACTAGCGGAACCTACAATGAGCAGTTCTTC
TRBJ2-3,TRBV19,.,.,CASSRDFPATDTQYF,TGTGCCAGCTCTCGGGACTTTCCGGCCACAGATACGCAGTATTTT
TRBJ1-1,TRBV6-2/TRBV6-3,.,.,CASSYGQLFAFF,TGTGCCAGCAGTTACGGGCAGCTCTTCGCTTTCTTT
TRBJ2-6,TRBV27,.,.,CASSTTMGANVLTF,TGTGCCAGCAGCACCACCATGGGGGCCAACGTCCTGACTTTC
TRBJ1-5,TRBV28,TRBD1,.,CASLTGTGRQPQHF,TGTGCCAGCCTTACCGGGACAGGGAGGCAGCCCCAGCATTTT
TRBJ2-7,TRBV9,TRBD2,.,CASSVGGTKDEQYF,TGTGCCAGCAGCGTAGGGGGGACTAAAGACGAGCAGTACTTC
TRBJ1-4,TRBV19,.,.,CASSPGLGEKLFF,TGTGCCAGTAGTCCGGGGCTTGGTGAAAAACTGTTTTTT
TRBJ1-1,TRBV3-1/TRBV3-2,.,.,CASSWKGGGEAFF,TGTGCCAGCAGCTGGAAGGGGGGCGGAGAAGCTTTCTTT
TRBJ2-1,TRBV5-1,.,.,CASSLAQLAVDEQFF,TGCGCCAGCAGCTTGGCCCAGCTAGCCGTCGATGAGCAGTTCTTC
TRBJ2-3,TRBV2,.,.,CASTGGMGTDTQYF,TGTGCCAGCACCGGGGGAATGGGCACAGATACGCAGTATTTT
TRBJ2-2,TRBV28,TRBD2,.,CASRGLAGGLGELFF,TGTGCCAGCAGAGGACTAGCGGGAGGGTTAGGGGAGCTGTTTTTT
TRBJ1-5,TRBV5-8,TRBD1,.,CASSSDRGNQPQHF,TGTGCCAGCAGCTCGGACAGGGGAAATCAGCCCCAGCATTTT
TRBJ2-3,TRBV6-2/TRBV6-3,.,once,CASSYSQTRPPPDTQYF,TGTGCCAGCAGTTACTCGCAAACCAGACCCCCTCCAGATACGCAGTATTTT
TRBJ1-1,TRBV5-1,.,few,CASSLAMNDISDTEAFF,TGCGCCAGCAGCTTGGCTATGAATGACATCTCGGACACTGAAGCTTTCTTT
TRBJ2-3,TRBV13,TRBD2,.,CASKLAGGPTDTQYF,TGTGCCAGCAAACTAGCGGGGGGGCCAACAGATACGCAGTATTTT
TRBJ2-7,TRBV9,TRBD2,.,CASSVGGGTYEQYF,TGTGCCAGCAGCGTTGGCGGGGGGACTTACGAGCAGTACTTC
TRBJ1-2,TRBV19,.,.,CATQQGSLWNYGYTF,TGTGCCACCCAACAGGGATCCCTTTGGAACTATGGCTACACCTTC
TRBJ1-6,TRBV3-1/TRBV3-2,.,.,CASSTRQVTNSPLHF,TGTGCCAGCAGCACCCGACAGGTTACTAATTCACCCCTCCACTTT
TRBJ2-2,TRBV6-1,.,.,CASSEPTGLNTGELFF,TGTGCCAGCAGTGAGCCGACAGGATTGAACACCGGGGAGCTGTTTTTT
TRBJ2-5,TRBV7-2,.,.,CASSQGGRQETQYF,TGTGCCAGCAGCCAGGGGGGGCGCCAAGAGACCCAGTACTTC
TRBJ1-5,TRBV6-4,.,.,CASSVEFNQPQHF,TGTGCCAGCAGTGTCGAGTTTAATCAGCCCCAGCATTTT
TRBJ2-3,TRBV9,TRBD2,.,CASSVRLAGGTRDTQYF,TGTGCCAGCAGCGTACGCCTAGCGGGAGGGACTCGAGATACGCAGTATTTT
TRBJ2-7,TRBV27,.,.,CASASPGGGVSSYEQYF,TGTGCCAGCGCTTCTCCGGGTGGCGGGGTGAGCTCCTACGAGCAGTACTTC
TRBJ2-3,TRBV28,.,.,CASSLEQLATDTQYF,TGTGCCAGCAGTTTAGAACAGCTGGCCACAGATACGCAGTATTTT
TRBJ1-1,TRBV20-1,.,.,CSASRVSNTEAFF,TGCAGTGCTAGTCGGGTATCGAACACTGAAGCTTTCTTT
TRBJ2-2,TRBV5-1,.,.,CASSLEGFVTGELFF,TGCGCCAGCAGCTTGGAAGGGTTTGTCACCGGGGAGCTGTTTTTT
TRBJ2-7,TRBV5-4,.,.,CASSLDGYEQYF,TGTGCCAGCAGCTTAGATGGGTACGAGCAGTACTTC
TRBJ2-3,TRBV5-1,TRBD1,.,CASSYGQGQSDTQYF,TGCGCCAGCAGCTACGGACAGGGTCAGTCAGATACGCAGTATTTT
TRBJ2-2,TRBV7-9,.,.,CASSLASGTGELFF,TGTGCCAGCAGCCTAGCATCCGGCACCGGGGAGCTGTTTTTT
TRBJ1-4,TRBV19,.,.,CASSILSRGTNEKLFF,TGTGCCAGTAGTATCTTGAGCCGCGGCACTAATGAAAAACTGTTTTTT
TRBJ1-1,TRBV19,TRBD1,few,CASSKGQGNTEAFF,TGTGCCAGTAGTAAAGGACAGGGGAACACTGAAGCTTTCTTT
TRBJ1-1,TRBV5-1,.,.,CASSLGRGNTEAFF,TGCGCCAGCAGCTTGGGGCGGGGGAACACTGAAGCTTTCTTT
TRBJ2-7,TRBV27,.,.,CASSLNPTGYEQYF,TGTGCCAGCAGTTTAAATCCTACAGGGTACGAGCAGTACTTC
TRBJ1-2,TRBV27,.,.,CASSSPGGLGGYGYTF,TGTGCCAGCAGTTCCCCCGGGGGGTTGGGCGGATATGGCTACACCTTC
TRBJ2-6,TRBV6-1,.,few,CASSDRAGSGANVLTF,TGTGCCAGCAGTGACCGGGCTGGCTCTGGGGCCAACGTCCTGACTTTC
TRBJ2-7,TRBV19,.,.,CASSMGRLYEQYF,TGTGCCAGTAGTATGGGTCGGCTTTACGAGCAGTACTTC
TRBJ2-3,TRBV11-2,TRBD2,.,CASSLAGGRRADTQYF,TGTGCCAGCAGCTTAGCGGGCGGGAGGAGGGCAGATACGCAGTATTTT
TRBJ1-5,TRBV28,.,.,CASSLGPRPQHF,TGTGCCAGCAGTTTGGGACCCCGGCCCCAGCATTTT
TRBJ2-1,TRBV2,TRBD2,.,CASSEGVTSGSGDEQFF,TGTGCCAGCAGTGAAGGGGTGACTAGCGGGAGTGGAGATGAGCAGTTCTTC
TRBJ1-1,TRBV4-1,.,.,CASSPSGGGSTEAFF,TGCGCCAGCAGCCCCTCTGGGGGGGGGAGTACTGAAGCTTTCTTT